This T cell receptor beta chain emerged from a study of OX40 agonist ivuxolimab in advanced cancers. Looking at the study overall: Males comprised 70% to 90% of the group, whose mean age was approximately 60 years (range about 20 to 79). A history of anti-PD-1, anti-PD-L1 or anti-CTLA-4 therapy was acceptable, and around 36% had some.

A few counts support this clone. Its antigen is not identified. Method: immunoSEQ multiplex PCR; TCRdb's copy keeps in-frame clones and lacks some. The data show roughly 40,000 clones, approximately 91% seen once. The V gene lost 0 bases and the J gene lost 3 bases, with 6 bases spanning the gap. Germline V gene sequence: CDR1 LGHNA, CDR2 YNFKEQ. This CDR3 has 15 amino acids. Study results and caveats: Low normalized T-cell clonal expansion was additionally recorded for some nonresponders.

J is TRBJ1-6 and V is TRBV4-2; the D is unclear. The material was CD4+ or CD8+ T cells sorted from blood, obtained in a trial of the OX40 agonist ivuxolimab. The clonotype originates from an adult with an advanced solid tumor such as melanoma, head and neck, liver or kidney cancer. The CDR3: CASSQDNIYNSPLHF. CDR3 nucleotide sequence: TGTGCCAGCAGCCAAGACAACATCTATAATTCACCCCTCCACTTT.